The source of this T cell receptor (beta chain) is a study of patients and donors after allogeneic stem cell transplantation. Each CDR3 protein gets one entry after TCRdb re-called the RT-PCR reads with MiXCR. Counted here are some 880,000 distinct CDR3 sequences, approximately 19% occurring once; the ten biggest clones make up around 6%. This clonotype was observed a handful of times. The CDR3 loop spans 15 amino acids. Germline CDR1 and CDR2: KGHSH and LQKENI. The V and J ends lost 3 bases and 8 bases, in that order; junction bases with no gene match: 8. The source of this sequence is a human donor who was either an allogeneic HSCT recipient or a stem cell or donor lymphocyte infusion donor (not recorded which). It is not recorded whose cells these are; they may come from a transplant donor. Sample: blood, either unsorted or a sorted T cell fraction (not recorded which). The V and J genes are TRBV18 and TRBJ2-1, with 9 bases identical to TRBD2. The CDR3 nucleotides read TGTGCCAGCTCACCGCTAGCGGGAAAGTCGTATGAGCAGTTCTTC. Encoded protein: CASSPLAGKSYEQFF.